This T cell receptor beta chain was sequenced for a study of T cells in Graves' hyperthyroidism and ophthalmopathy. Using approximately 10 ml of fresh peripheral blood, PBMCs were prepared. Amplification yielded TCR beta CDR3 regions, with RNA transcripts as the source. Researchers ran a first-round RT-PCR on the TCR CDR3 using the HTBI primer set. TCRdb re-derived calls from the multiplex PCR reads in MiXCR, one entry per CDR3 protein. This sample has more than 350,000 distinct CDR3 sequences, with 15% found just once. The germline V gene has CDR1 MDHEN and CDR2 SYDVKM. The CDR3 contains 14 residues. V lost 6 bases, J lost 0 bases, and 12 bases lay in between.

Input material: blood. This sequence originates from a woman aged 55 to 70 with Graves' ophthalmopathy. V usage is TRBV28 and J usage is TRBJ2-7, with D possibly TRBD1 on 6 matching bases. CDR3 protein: CASRSTGDSYEQYF. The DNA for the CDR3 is TGTGCCAGCAGATCGACAGGCGACTCCTACGAGCAGTACTTC. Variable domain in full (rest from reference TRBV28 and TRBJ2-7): DVKVTQSSRYLVKRTGEKVFLECVQDMDHENMFWYRQDPGLGLRLIYFSYDVKMKEKGDIPEGYSVSREKKERFSLILESASTNQTSMYLCASRSTGDSYEQYFGPGTRLTVT.